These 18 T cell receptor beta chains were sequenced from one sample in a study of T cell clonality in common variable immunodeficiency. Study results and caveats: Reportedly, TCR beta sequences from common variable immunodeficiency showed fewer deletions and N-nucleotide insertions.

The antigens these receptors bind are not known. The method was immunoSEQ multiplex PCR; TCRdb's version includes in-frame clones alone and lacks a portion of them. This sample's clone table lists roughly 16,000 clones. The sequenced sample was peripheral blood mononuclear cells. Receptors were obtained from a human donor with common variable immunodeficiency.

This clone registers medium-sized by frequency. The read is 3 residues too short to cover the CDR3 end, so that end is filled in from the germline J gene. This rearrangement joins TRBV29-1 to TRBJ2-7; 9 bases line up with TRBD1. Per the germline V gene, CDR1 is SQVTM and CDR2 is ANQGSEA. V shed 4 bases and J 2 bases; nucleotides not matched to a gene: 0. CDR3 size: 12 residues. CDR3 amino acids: CSVGQGAYEQYF. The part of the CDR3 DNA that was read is TGCAGCGTTGGACAGGGGGCCTACGAG.

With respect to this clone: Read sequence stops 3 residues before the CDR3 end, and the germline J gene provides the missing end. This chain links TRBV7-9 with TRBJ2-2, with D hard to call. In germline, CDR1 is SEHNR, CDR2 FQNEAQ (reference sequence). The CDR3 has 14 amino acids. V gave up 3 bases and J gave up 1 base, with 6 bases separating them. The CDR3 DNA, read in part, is TGTGCCAGCAGCTTTCAAATGAACACCGGGGAG. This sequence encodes CASSFQMNTGE. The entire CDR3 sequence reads CASSFQMNTGELFF.

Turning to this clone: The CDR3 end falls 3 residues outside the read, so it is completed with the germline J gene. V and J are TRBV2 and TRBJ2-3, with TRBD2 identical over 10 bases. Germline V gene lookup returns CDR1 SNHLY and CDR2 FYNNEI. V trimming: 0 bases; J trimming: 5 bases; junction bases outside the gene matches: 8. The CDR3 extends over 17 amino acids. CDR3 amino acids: CASSEAYTSGKGDTQYF. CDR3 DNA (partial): TGTGCCAGCAGTGAAGCGTACACTAGCGGGAAAGGAGATACG. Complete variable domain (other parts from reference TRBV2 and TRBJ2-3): EPEVTQTPSHQVTQMGQEVILRCVPISNHLYFYWYRQILGQKVEFLVSFYNNEISEKSEIFDDQFSVERPDGSNFTLKIRSTKLEDSAMYFCASSEAYTSGKGDTQYFGPGTRLTVL.

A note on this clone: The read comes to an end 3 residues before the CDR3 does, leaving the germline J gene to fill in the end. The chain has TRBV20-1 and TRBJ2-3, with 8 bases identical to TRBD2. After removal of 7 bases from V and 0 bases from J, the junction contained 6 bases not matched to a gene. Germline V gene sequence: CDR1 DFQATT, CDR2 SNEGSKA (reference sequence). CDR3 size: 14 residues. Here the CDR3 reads CSGNSGVSTDTQYF. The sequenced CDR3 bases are TGCAGTGGTAATAGCGGGGTCAGCACAGATACG.

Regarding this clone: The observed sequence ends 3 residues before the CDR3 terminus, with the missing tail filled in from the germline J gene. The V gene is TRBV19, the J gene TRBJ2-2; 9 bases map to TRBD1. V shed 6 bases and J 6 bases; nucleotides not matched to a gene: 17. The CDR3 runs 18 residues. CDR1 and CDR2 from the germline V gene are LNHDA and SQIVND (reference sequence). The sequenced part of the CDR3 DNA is TGTGCCAGTAGCTACCTCCCGCCGGGACAGGGATCGGCCGGGGAG. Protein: CASSYLPPGQGSAGE. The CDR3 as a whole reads CASSYLPPGQGSAGELFF.

The CDR3 sequence: CASSETGNSYEQYF. The covered CDR3 bases are TGTGCCAGCAGTGAAACAGGGAACTCCTACGAG. This chain connects TRBV6-4 to TRBJ2-7; weak D call: TRBD1 (6 bases). The sequenced fragment ends 3 residues before the CDR3 boundary, so the rest is inferred from the germline J gene. The CDR3 has 14 amino acids. Deletions cut 3 bases from V and 0 bases from J, with 9 bases between. Germline CDR1 MRHNA, CDR2 SNTAGT.

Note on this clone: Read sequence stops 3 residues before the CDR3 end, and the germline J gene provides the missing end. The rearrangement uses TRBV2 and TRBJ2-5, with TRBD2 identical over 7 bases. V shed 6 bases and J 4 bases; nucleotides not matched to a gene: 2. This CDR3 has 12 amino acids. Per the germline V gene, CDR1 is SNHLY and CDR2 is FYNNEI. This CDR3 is CASRTGGETQYF. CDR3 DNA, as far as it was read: TGTGCCAGCAGAACGGGGGGAGAGACC. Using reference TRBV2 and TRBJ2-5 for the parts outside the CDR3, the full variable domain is EPEVTQTPSHQVTQMGQEVILRCVPISNHLYFYWYRQILGQKVEFLVSFYNNEISEKSEIFDDQFSVERPDGSNFTLKIRSTKLEDSAMYFCASRTGGETQYFGPGTRLLVL.

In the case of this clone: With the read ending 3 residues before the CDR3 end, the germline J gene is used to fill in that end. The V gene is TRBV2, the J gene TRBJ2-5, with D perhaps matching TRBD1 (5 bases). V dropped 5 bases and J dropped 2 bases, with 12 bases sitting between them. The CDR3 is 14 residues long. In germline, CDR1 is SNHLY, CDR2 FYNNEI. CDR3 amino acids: CASSKGAGQETQYF. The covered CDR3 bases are TGTGCCAGCAGTAAAGGGGCAGGGCAAGAGACC.

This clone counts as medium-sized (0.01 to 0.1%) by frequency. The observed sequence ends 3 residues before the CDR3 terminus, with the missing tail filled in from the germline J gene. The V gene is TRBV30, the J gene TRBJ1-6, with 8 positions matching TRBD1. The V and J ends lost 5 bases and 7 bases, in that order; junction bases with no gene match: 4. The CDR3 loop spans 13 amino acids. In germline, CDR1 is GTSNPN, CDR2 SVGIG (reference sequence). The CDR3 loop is CAWDGQGNSPLHF. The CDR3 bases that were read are TGTGCCTGGGATGGACAGGGAAATTCACCC. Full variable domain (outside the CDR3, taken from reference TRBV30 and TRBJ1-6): SQTIHQWPATLVQPVGSPLSLECTVEGTSNPNLYWYRQAAGRGLQLLFYSVGIGQISSEVPQNLSASRPQDRQFILSSKKLLLSDSGFYLCAWDGQGNSPLHFGNGTRLTVT.

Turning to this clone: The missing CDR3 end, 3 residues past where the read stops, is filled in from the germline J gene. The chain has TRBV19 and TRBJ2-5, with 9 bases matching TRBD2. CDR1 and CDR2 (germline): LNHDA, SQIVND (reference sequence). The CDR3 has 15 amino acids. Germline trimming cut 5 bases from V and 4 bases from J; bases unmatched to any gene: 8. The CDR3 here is CASSPGTSNLETQYF. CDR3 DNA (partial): TGTGCCAGTAGTCCGGGGACTAGCAACTTAGAGACC.

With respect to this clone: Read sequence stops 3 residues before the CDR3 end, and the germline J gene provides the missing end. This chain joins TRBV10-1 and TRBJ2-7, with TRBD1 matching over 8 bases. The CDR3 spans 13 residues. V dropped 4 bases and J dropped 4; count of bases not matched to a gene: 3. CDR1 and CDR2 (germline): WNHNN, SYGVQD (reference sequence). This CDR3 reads CASSARQGYEQYF. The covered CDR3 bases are TGCGCCAGCAGTGCCAGACAGGGGTACGAG.

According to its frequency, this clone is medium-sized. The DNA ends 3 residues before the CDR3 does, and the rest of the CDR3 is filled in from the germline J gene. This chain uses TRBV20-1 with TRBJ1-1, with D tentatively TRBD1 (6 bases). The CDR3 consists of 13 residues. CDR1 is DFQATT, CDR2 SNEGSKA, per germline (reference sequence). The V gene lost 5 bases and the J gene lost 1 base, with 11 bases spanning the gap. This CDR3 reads CSAPRTENTEAFF. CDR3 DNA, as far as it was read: TGCAGTGCTCCACGGACAGAGAACACTGAA.

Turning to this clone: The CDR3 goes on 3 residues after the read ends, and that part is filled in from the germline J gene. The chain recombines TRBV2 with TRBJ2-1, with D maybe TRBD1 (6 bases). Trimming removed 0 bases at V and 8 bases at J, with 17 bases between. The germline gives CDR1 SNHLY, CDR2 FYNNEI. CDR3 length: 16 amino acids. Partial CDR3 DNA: TGTGCCAGCAGTGAAGCGGGGGCGCGCCTCTCCGATGAG. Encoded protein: CASSEAGARLSDE. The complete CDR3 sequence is CASSEAGARLSDEQFF.

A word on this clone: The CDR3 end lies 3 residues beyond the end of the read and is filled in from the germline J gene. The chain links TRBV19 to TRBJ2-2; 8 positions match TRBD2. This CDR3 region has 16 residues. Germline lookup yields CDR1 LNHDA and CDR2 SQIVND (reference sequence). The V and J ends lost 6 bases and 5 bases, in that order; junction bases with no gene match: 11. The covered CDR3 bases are TGTGCCAGTAGACGTTGGAGCGGGAGCCAAACCGGGGAG. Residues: CASRRWSGSQTGE. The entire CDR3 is CASRRWSGSQTGELFF.

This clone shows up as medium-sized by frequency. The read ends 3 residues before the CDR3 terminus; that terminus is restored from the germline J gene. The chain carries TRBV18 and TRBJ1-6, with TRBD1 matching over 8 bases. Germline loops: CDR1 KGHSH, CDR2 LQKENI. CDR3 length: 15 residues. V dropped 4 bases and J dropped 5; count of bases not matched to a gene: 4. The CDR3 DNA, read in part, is TGTGCCAGCTCACGACAGGGGCCCAATAATTCACCC. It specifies CASSRQGPNNSP. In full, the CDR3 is CASSRQGPNNSPLHF.

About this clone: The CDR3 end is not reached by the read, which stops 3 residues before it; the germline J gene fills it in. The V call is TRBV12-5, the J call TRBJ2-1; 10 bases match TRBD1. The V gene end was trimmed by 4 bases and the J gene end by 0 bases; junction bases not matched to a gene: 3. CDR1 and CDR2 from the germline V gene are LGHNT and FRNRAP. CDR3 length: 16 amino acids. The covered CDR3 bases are TGTGCTAGTGGTTACCGGACAGGGGGCTCCTACAATGAG. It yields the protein CASGYRTGGSYNE. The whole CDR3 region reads CASGYRTGGSYNEQFF.

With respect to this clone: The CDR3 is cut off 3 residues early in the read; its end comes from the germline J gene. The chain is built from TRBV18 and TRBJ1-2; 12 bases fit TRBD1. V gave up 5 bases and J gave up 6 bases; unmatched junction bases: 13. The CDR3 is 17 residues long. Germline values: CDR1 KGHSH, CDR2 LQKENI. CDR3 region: CASSLGGDRGHLDGYTF. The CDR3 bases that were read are TGTGCCAGCTCATTAGGAGGGGACAGGGGGCACTTGGATGGC.

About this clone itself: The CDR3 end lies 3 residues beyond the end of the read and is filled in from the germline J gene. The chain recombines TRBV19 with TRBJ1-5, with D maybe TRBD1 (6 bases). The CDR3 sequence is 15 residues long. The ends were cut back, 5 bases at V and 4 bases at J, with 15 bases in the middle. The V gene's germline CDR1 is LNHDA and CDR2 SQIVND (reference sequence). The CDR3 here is CASSVRTVRNQPQHF. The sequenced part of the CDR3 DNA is TGTGCCAGTAGTGTACGGACAGTTAGAAATCAGCCC. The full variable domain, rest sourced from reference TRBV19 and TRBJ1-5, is DGGITQSPKYLFRKEGQNVTLSCEQNLNHDAMYWYRQDPGQGLRLIYYSQIVNDFQKGDIAEGYSVSREKKESFPLTVTSAQKNPTAFYLCASSVRTVRNQPQHFGDGTRLSIL.